The 29 T cell receptor beta chains below were found in one sample sequenced in a study of shared clonotypes between healthy human individuals. Sequencing used immunoSEQ multiplex PCR; TCRdb keeps in-frame clones, though not all of them. The table records approximately 980,000 clones, 76% of them present only once. The specimen was memory CD4+ T cells sorted from blood. Subset given: CD45RA-negative fraction. The receptors originated from a man younger than 35 in good health.

Note on this clone: The sample contains more than one DNA sequence encoding this CDR3. V and J are TRBV18 and TRBJ1-2; D not resolved. Germline CDR1 is KGHSH and CDR2 is LQKENI. Trimming cost V 2 bases and J 2 bases, with 6 bases left between them. CDR3 length: 13 amino acids. CDR3 bases: TGTGCCAGCTCACCAGGGCAGAACTATGGCTACACCTTC. Amino acids: CASSPGQNYGYTF. Filled out from reference TRBV18 and TRBJ1-2, the complete variable domain reads NAGVMQNPRHLVRRRGQEARLRCSPMKGHSHVYWYRQLPEEGLKFMVYLQKENIIDESGMPKERFSAEFPKEGPSILRIQQVVRGDSAAYFCASSPGQNYGYTFGSGTRLTVV.

A word on this clone: Within the sample, other DNA sequences also encode this same CDR3. J is TRBJ2-3 and V is TRBV6-1, with D unresolved. The ends were cut back, 1 base at V and 0 bases at J, with 5 bases in the middle. The V gene's germline CDR1 is MNHNS and CDR2 SASEGT. This CDR3 contains 14 residues. CDR3 region: CASSEGGSTDTQYF. The CDR3 bases are TGTGCCAGCAGTGAAGGCGGCAGCACAGATACGCAGTATTTT.

The chain carries TRBV6-6 and TRBJ2-7; D is uncertain. Trimming cost V 2 bases and J 2 bases, with 7 bases left between them. The CDR3 consists of 13 residues. Germline assignment: CDR1 MNHNY and CDR2 SVGAGI (reference sequence). The CDR3: CASSYGRPYEQYF. For the CDR3, the DNA is TGTGCCAGCAGTTACGGCCGCCCCTACGAGCAGTACTTC.

J is TRBJ2-7 and V is TRBV7-6; TRBD1 matches at 11 bases. CDR1 is SGHVS, CDR2 FNYEAQ, per germline. This CDR3 has 14 amino acids. The trim removed 5 bases at V and 4 bases at J, leaving 4 bases unmatched. The CDR3 bases are TGTGCCAGCAGCCGAGGACAGGGGGCGTACGAGCAGTACTTC. It yields the protein CASSRGQGAYEQYF. The complete variable domain, with remaining parts taken from reference TRBV7-6 and TRBJ2-7, reads GAGVSQSPRYKVTKRGQDVALRCDPISGHVSLYWYRQALGQGPEFLTYFNYEAQQDKSGLPNDRFSAERPEGSISTLTIQRTEQRDSAMYRCASSRGQGAYEQYFGPGTRLTVT.

The chain carries TRBV11-2 and TRBJ2-7; a weak D match, TRBD1 (6 bases). V lost 8 bases and J lost 2, with 19 bases in between. CDR1 is SGHAT and CDR2 is FQNNGV in the germline V gene. This CDR3 has 15 residues. For the CDR3, the DNA is TGTGCCAGCGCGCGTTCGATGGGGGACACCTACGAGCAGTACTTC. Translated, it gives CASARSMGDTYEQYF.

This clone has a handful of counts. CDR3 coding DNA: TGTGCCAGCAGTTTAGTGTCCTCTGATGGCTACACCTTC. This gives the protein CASSLVSSDGYTF. This sequence joins TRBV28 and TRBJ1-2; D gene ambiguous. V was shortened by 2 bases and J by 6 bases, with 10 bases between the two germline ends. The length of the CDR3 is 13 residues. CDR1 and CDR2 from the germline V gene are MDHEN and SYDVKM.

CDR3 sequence reads: CASSLDSNGNGYTF. DNA of the CDR3: TGTGCCAGCAGCTTAGATTCCAACGGCAATGGCTACACCTTC. The V and J genes are TRBV11-1 and TRBJ1-2; D remains unclear. This CDR3 region has 14 residues. With 1 base removed from V and 6 bases from J, the gap between germline ends came to 12 bases. Germline CDR1 reads SGHAT; CDR2 reads FQDESV (reference sequence).

This chain joins TRBV4-3 and TRBJ2-6; TRBD1 aligns across 10 bases. From germline, CDR1 is LGHNA and CDR2 YSLEER. V lost 5 bases, J lost 4 bases, and 5 bases stayed unmatched. This CDR3 spans 16 amino acids. The CDR3 spells CASSIDRGQGANVLTF. The DNA of the CDR3 is TGCGCCAGCAGCATAGACAGGGGGCAAGGGGCCAACGTCCTGACTTTC.

This clone was detected only once. This rearrangement joins TRBV28 to TRBJ1-1; tentatively, D is TRBD1 (5 bases). Deletions cut 2 bases from V and 5 bases from J, with 18 bases between. The CDR3 is made up of 16 amino acids. Germline lookup yields CDR1 MDHEN and CDR2 SYDVKM. The CDR3 loop is CASSLTGRQGWTEAFF. The CDR3 bases are TGTGCCAGCAGTTTAACAGGTCGTCAGGGTTGGACTGAAGCTTTCTTT.

The chain carries TRBV4-2 and TRBJ2-6, with D uncertain. Germline V CDR1 and CDR2: LGHNA, YNFKEQ. The CDR3 has 16 amino acids. The V end lost 0 bases, the J end lost 2 bases, and 8 bases lay between the germline ends. CDR3: CASSQDRGAGANVLTF. DNA of the CDR3: TGTGCCAGCAGCCAAGATCGAGGTGCTGGGGCCAACGTCCTGACTTTC.

The sample holds one count of this clone. A junction end diverges from the germline sequence, so it may reflect a read error. V gene TRBV7-7 combines with J gene TRBJ2-1, with D perhaps matching TRBD2 (5 bases). Germline loops: CDR1 SSHAT, CDR2 FNYEAQ (reference sequence). The CDR3 loop spans 14 amino acids. This CDR3 is CASSLGLTSNEQFF. For the CDR3, the DNA is TGTGCTAGCAGCTTAGGCCTAACTAGCAATGAGCAGTTCTTC.

CDR3 loop: CASSRTDRLETQYF. The CDR3 DNA reads TGTGCCAGCAGCCGCACGGACAGGTTAGAGACCCAGTACTTC. This chain connects TRBV5-6 to TRBJ2-5, with TRBD1 identical over 7 bases. The V segment lost 4 bases and the J segment 4 bases; nucleotides outside the gene matches: 7. The CDR3 spans 14 residues. Germline loops: CDR1 SGHDT, CDR2 YYEEEE.

The genes are TRBV11-2 and TRBJ2-3; D ambiguous. The CDR3 covers 17 residues. Trimming stripped 5 bases from V and 0 bases from J, with 18 bases between. CDR1 is SGHAT and CDR2 is FQNNGV in the germline V gene. The CDR3 spells CASSGPYLSSSTDTQYF. The CDR3 nucleotides read TGTGCCAGCAGCGGCCCCTATCTTTCCTCTAGCACAGATACGCAGTATTTT.

The chain uses TRBV11-2 and TRBJ2-2; TRBD2 matches at 7 bases. Trimming cost V 5 bases and J 4 bases; bases outside gene matches: 7. Germline V gene sequence: CDR1 SGHAT, CDR2 FQNNGV. The CDR3 totals 15 residues. The CDR3 DNA sequence: TGTGCCAGCAGCCCTTTGGGGGGGGGCACCGGGGAGCTGTTTTTT. This gives the protein CASSPLGGGTGELFF. Based on the CDR3 plus reference TRBV11-2 and TRBJ2-2, the full variable domain is EAGVAQSPRYKIIEKRQSVAFWCNPISGHATLYWYQQILGQGPKLLIQFQNNGVVDDSQLPKDRFSAERLKGVDSTLKIQPAKLEDSAVYLCASSPLGGGTGELFFGEGSRLTVL.

This clone was observed a handful of times. Different DNA sequences within this sample yield the same CDR3. The CDR3 sequence: CASSLDRVNYEQYF. The CDR3 bases are TGTGCCAGCAGCTTGGACAGGGTGAACTACGAGCAGTACTTC. V is TRBV5-4 and J is TRBJ2-7, with a possible D match to TRBD1 (6 bases). The CDR3 has 14 residues. Germline V lookup: CDR1 SGHNT, CDR2 YYREEE (reference sequence). The V end was cut by 0 bases, the J end by 3 bases, with 10 bases between.

V usage is TRBV9 and J usage is TRBJ2-5; D is tentatively TRBD1 or TRBD2 (6 bases each). CDR3 length: 15 amino acids. Germline CDR1 and CDR2: SGDLS and YYNGEE. Trimming stripped 7 bases from V and 4 bases from J, with 20 bases between. The DNA for the CDR3 is TGTGCCAGCGGGTTCGACGGGAGAGGGGGAGAGACCCAGTACTTC. Translated: CASGFDGRGGETQYF. The full variable domain, in which reference TRBV9 and TRBJ2-5 provide the parts outside the CDR3, is DSGVTQTPKHLITATGQRVTLRCSPRSGDLSVYWYQQSLDQGLQFLIQYYNGEERAKGNILERFSAQQFPDLHSELNLSSLELGDSALYFCASGFDGRGGETQYFGPGTRLLVL.

This clone was found a few times. J is TRBJ2-5 and V is TRBV4-1; D is perhaps TRBD2 (5 bases). The CDR3 sequence is 13 residues long. CDR1 MGHRA and CDR2 YSYEKL come from the germline V gene. The V end was cut by 1 base, the J end by 3 bases, with 6 bases between. CDR3 sequence: CASSQGLKETQYF. The CDR3 region has the DNA TGCGCCAGCAGCCAAGGACTAAAAGAGACCCAGTACTTC.

The J gene is TRBJ1-1, the V gene TRBV19; no definite D call. The CDR3 runs 14 residues. Per the germline V gene, CDR1 is LNHDA and CDR2 is SQIVND (reference sequence). V was clipped by 6 bases and J by 10 bases, with 21 bases between them. DNA of the CDR3: TGTGCCAGTAGGGCAGCAGGAGGGTCCGTGGCAGCTTTCTTT. Translation gives CASRAAGGSVAAFF.

The genes are TRBV4-3 and TRBJ2-3; D is unresolved. With 1 base removed from V and 6 bases from J, the gap between germline ends came to 8 bases. This CDR3 is 13 amino acids long. CDR1 is LGHNA and CDR2 is YSLEER in the germline V gene. Here the CDR3 DNA reads TGCGCCAGCAGCCAAGGAATAGGGGATACGCAGTATTTT. It is translated as CASSQGIGDTQYF.

V gene TRBV2 combines with J gene TRBJ2-3; perhaps TRBD2 as D (6 bases). CDR1 and CDR2 from the germline V gene are SNHLY and FYNNEI. V lost 5 bases and J lost 5, with 8 bases in between. This CDR3 has 12 amino acids. DNA for the CDR3: TGTGCCAGCAGTTTCGGGGGAGATACGCAGTATTTT. Translation gives CASSFGGDTQYF.

V usage is TRBV2 and J usage is TRBJ2-7, with a tentative D call TRBD2 (7 bases). Germline V gene data show CDR1 as SNHLY and CDR2 as FYNNEI. Trimming removed 11 bases at V and 5 bases at J, with 25 bases between. The CDR3 covers 15 residues. The CDR3 loop is CASEGGVRVLHEQYF. The CDR3 bases are TGTGCCTCGGAGGGGGGGGTTAGGGTCCTCCACGAGCAGTACTTC.

This clone is a singleton in its sample. One junction end does not reproduce the germline sequence, and a read error may be involved. The chain combines TRBV20-1 with TRBJ1-2; D not resolved. The CDR3 runs to 11 residues. Germline assignment: CDR1 DFQATT and CDR2 SNEGSKA (reference sequence). In nucleotides, the CDR3 is TGCAGTGCTAGAGGGCCCAGAAAGGTCAGCTTC. Its protein is CSARGPRKVSF.

In its sample, this clone was seen a few times. This chain joins TRBV28 and TRBJ1-6; tentative D call: TRBD1 (5 bases). The CDR3 is 16 amino acids. Germline V gives CDR1 MDHEN, CDR2 SYDVKM. Trimming pared 3 bases from V and 10 bases from J, leaving 19 bases between. DNA for the CDR3: TGTGCCAGCAGTTTGGGAAGGGACGTATCTCACTCACCCCTCCACTTT. Amino acids: CASSLGRDVSHSPLHF.

This chain joins TRBV15 and TRBJ2-7, with 8 bases that match TRBD1. V gave up 4 bases and J gave up 2 bases; unmatched junction bases: 4. Germline CDR1 LNHNV, CDR2 YYDKDF (reference sequence). CDR3 length equals 14 residues. CDR3 nucleotides: TGTGCCACCAGCATAGGGGGACAGGCCTACGAGCAGTACTTC. The encoded protein is CATSIGGQAYEQYF.

The chain couples TRBV18 to TRBJ2-2; D is possibly TRBD2 (6 bases). CDR1 and CDR2 from the germline V gene are KGHSH and LQKENI. Trimming took 3 bases from V and 1 from J, leaving 12 bases between them. CDR3 length: 16 amino acids. In DNA, the CDR3 is TGTGCCAGCTCACCCCGGGCAGCGGGGAACACCGGGGAGCTGTTTTTT. Amino acid sequence: CASSPRAAGNTGELFF. The full variable domain, completed using reference TRBV18 and TRBJ2-2, is NAGVMQNPRHLVRRRGQEARLRCSPMKGHSHVYWYRQLPEEGLKFMVYLQKENIIDESGMPKERFSAEFPKEGPSILRIQQVVRGDSAAYFCASSPRAAGNTGELFFGEGSRLTVL.

The V gene is TRBV27, the J gene TRBJ2-5; TRBD1 aligns across 12 bases. The V gene's germline CDR1 is MNHEY and CDR2 SMNVEV (reference sequence). This CDR3 has 14 amino acids. After removal of 6 bases from V and 5 bases from J, the junction contained 4 bases not matched to a gene. The CDR3 loop reads CASRMGQGAETQYF. Written as DNA, the CDR3 is TGTGCCAGCAGGATGGGACAGGGGGCGGAGACCCAGTACTTC.

The rearrangement uses TRBV27 and TRBJ1-4, with TRBD1 identical over 8 bases. Germline loops: CDR1 MNHEY, CDR2 SMNVEV (reference sequence). The CDR3 has 17 residues. J lost 0 bases, V lost 4 bases, and 7 bases had no gene match. The CDR3 nucleotides are TGTGCCAGCAGTTCCGACAGGGGATTCGCAACTAATGAAAAACTGTTTTTT. Protein: CASSSDRGFATNEKLFF.

Remarks on this clone: The same CDR3 can be traced to other DNA sequences in this sample. V is TRBV7-2 and J is TRBJ1-5; D is possibly TRBD1 (6 bases). This CDR3 has 15 amino acids. V lost 4 bases, J lost 4 bases, and 14 bases lay in between. Germline V CDR1 and CDR2: SGHTA, FQGNSA. The CDR3 DNA reads as TGTGCCAGCAGCTCGGGGCAGGGGTTGAATCAGCCCCAGCATTTT. It is translated as CASSSGQGLNQPQHF.

The chain uses TRBV5-5 and TRBJ1-2; D ambiguous. Germline CDR1 is SGHKS and CDR2 is YYEKEE (reference sequence). This CDR3 region has 14 residues. The germline V and J ends were trimmed by 2 bases and 7 bases, with 15 bases remaining between them. The chain's CDR3 is CASSFVGLAFGYTF. For the CDR3, the DNA is TGTGCCAGCAGCTTTGTAGGACTTGCCTTTGGCTACACCTTC.